These 6 T cell receptor beta chains were all obtained from the same sample, sequenced in a study of blood T cells in healthy people across ages. A sample-barcoded 5' primer and a J-beta primer mix were used in a second PCR of about 7 to 12 cycles. TCRdb independently ran MiXCR on the 5' RACE reads; one entry per CDR3 protein. The data contain about 500,000 distinct CDR3 sequences, approximately 25% of them seen just once; the ten biggest clones take up 8.5% to 9.5%. These data were likewise used in another study, on T cells of mothers and their children.

The sample was blood. The receptors shown here come from a boy aged 10-17 years in good health.

This clonotype showed up just a few times. In DNA form, the CDR3 reads TGTGCCAGCAGCCAACCAGACCGGGACAACCTTATACAAGAGACCCAGTACTTC. This translates into CASSQPDRDNLIQETQYF. This chain links TRBV14 with TRBJ2-5, with a tentative D call TRBD1 (6 bases). CDR3 size: 18 residues. V was trimmed by 2 bases and J by 2 bases, leaving 21 bases between them. Germline CDR1 SGHDN, CDR2 FVKESK.

Here the CDR3 DNA reads TGCAGTGCTAGAGATCTGGACAGGCTCAACGAGCAGTACTTC. This codes for CSARDLDRLNEQYF. This chain uses TRBV20-1 with TRBJ2-7, with 7 bases identical to TRBD1. J was trimmed by 5 bases and V by 0 bases; bases with no gene match: 7. Germline CDR1 and CDR2: DFQATT and SNEGSKA (reference sequence). The CDR3 is 14 residues long.

As concerns this clonotype: An end of the junction differs from the germline gene, which may be a read error. J is TRBJ2-5 and V is TRBV11-2; D may be TRBD2 (6 bases). Germline lookup yields CDR1 SGHAT and CDR2 FQNNGV. CDR3 size: 12 residues. The CDR3 DNA reads as TGTGCCACCAGCTTAAGCGGGGAGACCCAGTACTTC. Translation gives CATSLSGETQYF.

This rearrangement joins TRBV7-8 to TRBJ2-5; D might be TRBD2 (6 bases). Germline V gene sequence: CDR1 SGHVS, CDR2 FQNEAQ. This CDR3 region has 14 residues. Between the trimmed V and J ends, which lost 3 bases and 4 bases, there was a span of 12 bases. The CDR3 loop reads CASSLTSIGETQYF. In DNA form, the CDR3 reads TGTGCCAGCAGCTTGACTAGTATCGGAGAGACCCAGTACTTC.

This clonotype has a count of ten or more. J is TRBJ2-7 and V is TRBV20-1; D possibly matches TRBD1 or TRBD2 (5 bases each). The ends were cut back, 0 bases at V and 6 bases at J, with 12 bases in the middle. CDR3 size: 13 residues. The germline V gene has CDR1 DFQATT and CDR2 SNEGSKA (reference sequence). CDR3 in DNA: TGCAGTGCTAGAGAGGCAGTTGGGGGCGAGCAGTACTTC. Translation: CSAREAVGGEQYF.

The chain joins TRBV6-4 to TRBJ2-2; D is uncertain. V lost 0 bases, J lost 0 bases, and 2 bases lay in between. The germline V gene encodes CDR1 MRHNA and CDR2 SNTAGT. The CDR3 runs to 14 residues. The CDR3 loop is CASSDSPNTGELFF. CDR3 nucleotide sequence: TGTGCCAGCAGTGACTCGCCGAACACCGGGGAGCTGTTTTTT.